One sample yielded the 13 T cell receptor beta chains listed below, sequenced in a study of early T cells in non-severe SARS-CoV-2 infection. TCRdb passed the 5' RACE reads through MiXCR, listing each CDR3 protein once. The table shows 90,000 to 130,000 distinct CDR3 sequences, with over 10% occurring only once. This material consisted of whole blood, taken at baseline. All receptors derive from an adult who was a healthcare worker with PCR-confirmed SARS-CoV-2 infection or an uninfected control (not recorded which).

This clonotype has just a few counts. V gene TRBV29-1 combines with J gene TRBJ2-3; TRBD1 matches at 8 bases. V dropped 4 bases and J dropped 1; count of bases not matched to a gene: 1. Per germline, CDR1 SQVTM and CDR2 ANQGSEA. The CDR3 runs 13 residues. CDR3 loop: CSVGTGRTDTQYF. CDR3 DNA sequence: TGCAGCGTTGGGACAGGGCGCACAGATACGCAGTATTTT.

This clonotype was detected a few times. The V call is TRBV2, the J call TRBJ2-7; 8 bases are shared with TRBD1. V trimming: 6 bases; J trimming: 6 bases; junction bases outside the gene matches: 13. The CDR3 is 15 amino acids. Germline V lookup: CDR1 SNHLY, CDR2 FYNNEI. The CDR3 sequence is CASSPDRALLTEQYF. The CDR3 bases are TGTGCCAGCAGCCCGGACAGGGCTCTTCTAACCGAGCAGTACTTC.

The V and J genes are TRBV11-2 and TRBJ1-6; D is ambiguous. CDR3 size: 16 residues. V lost 3 bases and J 7 bases, leaving 16 bases between the germline ends. The V gene's germline CDR1 is SGHAT and CDR2 FQNNGV. CDR3 nucleotides: TGTGCCAGCAGCTTGGATAGGGAAGGTGGGAATTCACCCCTCCACTTT. Its protein is CASSLDREGGNSPLHF.

This clonotype was seen more than once but under ten times. The chain links TRBV20-1 to TRBJ1-1; weak D call: TRBD1 (6 bases). V lost 0 bases, J lost 4 bases, and 18 bases lay in between. CDR1 and CDR2 (germline): DFQATT, SNEGSKA (reference sequence). The CDR3 covers 16 residues. The DNA for the CDR3 is TGCAGTGCTAGAGATTTAGGCAGGGGTTTTGGCACTGAAGCTTTCTTT. Its protein is CSARDLGRGFGTEAFF.

This clonotype came up a few times. The chain uses TRBV5-6 and TRBJ2-1; 9 bases match TRBD2. J lost 9 bases, V lost 2 bases, and 6 bases had no gene match. From germline, CDR1 is SGHDT and CDR2 YYEEEE. The CDR3 runs 14 residues. The CDR3 DNA reads as TGTGCCAGCAGCTTTTGGACTAGCGACTCTGAGCAGTTCTTC. Residues: CASSFWTSDSEQFF.

V usage is TRBV27 and J usage is TRBJ2-7, with 12 bases identical to TRBD2. The CDR3 covers 15 residues. The junction had 6 bases not matched to a gene; V was cut back by 3 bases and J by 6 bases. The germline V gene has CDR1 MNHEY and CDR2 SMNVEV (reference sequence). The CDR3 protein is CASSFYGLAGSEQYF. The CDR3 DNA follows: TGTGCCAGCAGTTTCTACGGACTAGCGGGAAGCGAGCAGTACTTC.

This clonotype has only a few counts. This chain links TRBV10-2 with TRBJ1-1; maybe TRBD1 (6 bases). The V gene lost 6 bases and the J gene lost 6 bases, with 17 bases spanning the gap. CDR3 length equals 14 residues. CDR1 WSHSY and CDR2 SAAADI come from the germline V gene. CDR3 protein: CASRGHTPRPEAFF. Written as DNA, the CDR3 is TGCGCCAGCAGGGGACACACACCGCGCCCTGAAGCTTTCTTT.

Many counts were recorded for this clonotype. The chain employs TRBV11-2 and TRBJ2-2; D call uncertain. This CDR3 spans 12 amino acids. V was pared by 6 bases and J by 6 bases, with 8 bases between. CDR1 SGHAT and CDR2 FQNNGV come from the germline V gene. This CDR3 reads CASSPEAGELFF. The CDR3 DNA is TGTGCCAGCAGTCCCGAAGCCGGGGAGCTGTTTTTT.

In its sample, this clonotype was seen many times. The J gene is TRBJ1-1, the V gene TRBV5-4, with TRBD1 matching 9 bases. Trimming removed 0 bases from V and 6 bases from J; junction bases left unmatched: 6. CDR3 length: 15 residues. Germline V lookup: CDR1 SGHNT, CDR2 YYREEE (reference sequence). CDR3 loop: CASSLAGTGQAEAFF. For the CDR3, the DNA is TGTGCCAGCAGCTTGGCCGGGACAGGGCAGGCTGAAGCTTTCTTT.

This clonotype appeared many times. V gene TRBV3-1 combines with J gene TRBJ2-7; D not resolved. This CDR3 spans 14 amino acids. Trimming shortened V by 1 base and J by 0 bases, and 7 bases separated the two germline ends. CDR1 is LGHDT, CDR2 YNNKEL, per germline (reference sequence). The CDR3, as DNA: TGTGCCAGCAGCCAAGGTGGGGTCTCCTACGAGCAGTACTTC. It translates to CASSQGGVSYEQYF.

V is TRBV5-8 and J is TRBJ2-7, with 9 bases lining up with TRBD2. The CDR3 contains 13 residues. Losses at the gene ends were 3 bases for V and 6 bases for J; bases not matched to a gene: 4. Germline assignment: CDR1 SGHTS and CDR2 YDEGEE. The CDR3 DNA is TGTGCCAGCAGCTCGGGACTAGCCGGCGAGCAGTACTTC. Translated, it gives CASSSGLAGEQYF.

V is TRBV7-6 and J is TRBJ2-2, with TRBD1 matching over 8 bases. The CDR3 consists of 14 residues. Germline V gene data show CDR1 as SGHVS and CDR2 as FNYEAQ. J lost 4 bases, V lost 7 bases, and 5 bases had no gene match. CDR3 nucleotides: TGTGCCAGCACAAGACAGGGGTTCACCGGGGAGCTGTTTTTT. This encodes CASTRQGFTGELFF.

This clonotype was observed a few times. The chain links TRBV5-1 to TRBJ2-1; 8 bases map to TRBD1. Trimming cost V 3 bases and J 0 bases; bases outside gene matches: 2. The CDR3 runs 15 residues. Looked up from germline, CDR1 is SGHRS and CDR2 is YFSETQ. The CDR3 is CASSSQGGSYNEQFF. DNA for the CDR3: TGCGCCAGCAGCTCACAGGGGGGCTCCTACAATGAGCAGTTCTTC.